The 30 T cell receptor beta chains given below trace back to one sample, sequenced in a study of breast tumors, draining lymph nodes, adjacent tissues. TCRdb redid the calling of the multiplex PCR reads with MiXCR, one entry per CDR3 protein. The sample lists approximately 130,000 distinct CDR3 sequences; less than 25% were seen once. Axillary draining lymph nodes of breast cancer patients supplied the node samples. Sequenced sample: axillary lymph node tissue. Receptors originate from a female donor with breast cancer. Some clones in this sample may be carry-over from other donors' samples.

Concerning this clonotype itself: A junction end diverges from the germline sequence, so it may reflect a read error. This rearrangement joins TRBV7-3 to TRBJ1-1; TRBD1 is a possible D gene (6 bases). The CDR3 has 13 residues. The germline V gene encodes CDR1 SGHTA and CDR2 FQGTGA. The CDR3 sequence is CASGQGRGTEAFF. The CDR3, as DNA: TGTGCCAGCGGGCAGGGGAGGGGCACTGAAGCGTTCTTT.

The table lists this clonotype with a few counts. The genes are TRBV6-5 and TRBJ2-6; the D gene is possibly TRBD1 (5 bases). The CDR3 extends over 15 amino acids. V lost 4 bases and J lost 4, with 11 bases in between. Germline V CDR1 and CDR2: MNHEY, SVGAGI. CDR3 DNA sequence: TGTGCCAGCAGTTCCGACAGTGCAGGGGCCAACGTCCTGACTTTC. This gives the protein CASSSDSAGANVLTF.

At least ten counts were recorded for this clonotype. This sequence joins TRBV7-9 and TRBJ1-4, with D tentatively TRBD1 (5 bases). Per germline, CDR1 SEHNR and CDR2 FQNEAQ (reference sequence). The CDR3 loop spans 13 amino acids. The V gene lost 5 bases and the J gene lost 10 bases, with 14 bases spanning the gap. The CDR3 DNA follows: TGTGCCAGCAGCCAACAGGAATTTGGAAAACTGTTTTTT. Protein sequence: CASSQQEFGKLFF.

The CDR3 here is CASSSVRDAYGYTF. CDR3 DNA sequence: TGTGCCAGCAGTAGCGTTAGGGACGCCTATGGCTACACCTTC. The V call is TRBV6-5, the J call TRBJ1-2; possibly TRBD1 for D (5 bases). CDR1 and CDR2 (germline): MNHEY, SVGAGI. The V and J ends lost 5 bases and 4 bases respectively, with 14 bases between them. The CDR3 is 14 residues long.

This clonotype came up many times. The CDR3 protein is CASSPRWGTGAYEQYF. The CDR3 coding sequence is TGCGCCAGCAGCCCTCGGTGGGGGACAGGGGCCTACGAGCAGTACTTC. The chain links TRBV4-1 to TRBJ2-7; 10 nucleotides agree with TRBD1. With 4 bases clipped from V and 2 bases from J, the junction kept 8 bases outside the gene matches. Germline V gene data show CDR1 as MGHRA and CDR2 as YSYEKL. CDR3 length equals 16 residues.

This clonotype was counted at least ten times. The chain uses TRBV9 and TRBJ1-2, with D hard to call. The ends were cut back, 0 bases at V and 4 bases at J, with 7 bases in the middle. This CDR3 is 13 amino acids long. Germline values: CDR1 SGDLS, CDR2 YYNGEE. CDR3 sequence reads: CASSVDSSYGYTF. CDR3 DNA sequence: TGTGCCAGCAGCGTAGACAGTAGCTATGGCTACACCTTC.

This clonotype has a count of ten or more. The chain joins TRBV6-1 to TRBJ2-7; D gene ambiguous. The V gene's germline CDR1 is MNHNS and CDR2 SASEGT. V was pared by 1 base and J by 6 bases, with 16 bases between. The CDR3 loop spans 15 amino acids. Here the CDR3 DNA reads TGTGCCAGCAGTGAAGGGCCGGGCTGGAGCCGCGAGCAGTACTTC. This translates into CASSEGPGWSREQYF.

This clonotype was counted at least ten times. The rearrangement uses TRBV6-1 and TRBJ2-5; TRBD1 matches at 7 bases. CDR3 length: 14 residues. The junction had 10 bases not matched to a gene; V was cut back by 11 bases and J by 1 base. Germline-derived CDR1 and CDR2 are MNHNS and SASEGT. CDR3 nucleotides: TGTGCCGGAGACGCTGGGACAGCCCAAGAGACCCAGTACTTC. Its translation is CAGDAGTAQETQYF.

In this sample, this clonotype turned up many times. V gene TRBV5-4 combines with J gene TRBJ2-3; D not certain. CDR3 size: 13 residues. CDR1 SGHNT and CDR2 YYREEE come from the germline V gene (reference sequence). V lost 2 bases and J 5 bases, leaving 9 bases between the germline ends. The CDR3 DNA reads as TGTGCCAGCAGCTTTTTCGGCTTAGATACGCAGTATTTT. It translates to CASSFFGLDTQYF.

This clonotype was seen many times. This chain connects TRBV5-5 to TRBJ2-5, with D unresolved. The CDR3 contains 16 residues. Germline V gene data show CDR1 as SGHKS and CDR2 as YYEKEE (reference sequence). V dropped 5 bases and J dropped 0 bases, with 17 bases sitting between them. The CDR3: CASRNRLLNHQETQYF. The CDR3 DNA reads TGTGCCAGCAGAAATCGCCTATTAAACCACCAAGAGACCCAGTACTTC.

The chain recombines TRBV7-9 with TRBJ2-1; 12 bases align to TRBD2. The germline CDR1 and CDR2 sequences are SEHNR and FQNEAQ (reference sequence). V lost 6 bases, J lost 4 bases, and 4 bases stayed unmatched. The CDR3 runs to 15 residues. As DNA, the CDR3 is TGTGCCAGCAGTTCTAGCGGGAGGGGTTACAATGAGCAGTTCTTC. This codes for CASSSSGRGYNEQFF.

This clonotype occurred many times. The chain employs TRBV20-1 and TRBJ2-5; D call uncertain. Trimming took 3 bases from V and 5 from J, leaving 10 bases between them. The CDR3 sequence is 12 residues long. Germline V gene data show CDR1 as DFQATT and CDR2 as SNEGSKA (reference sequence). The CDR3 sequence is CSARAWGETQYF. The CDR3 DNA reads as TGCAGTGCTAGGGCCTGGGGTGAGACCCAGTACTTC.

This clonotype was seen many times. This chain uses TRBV3-1 with TRBJ1-5; weak D call: TRBD1 (5 bases). The CDR3 runs 12 residues. Germline-derived CDR1 and CDR2 are LGHDT and YNNKEL (reference sequence). V was trimmed by 8 bases and J by 7 bases, leaving 12 bases between them. CDR3 loop: CASSRGEQPQHF. CDR3 nucleotide sequence: TGTGCCAGCTCCCGGGGGGAACAGCCCCAGCATTTT.

This clonotype was observed at least ten times. This chain connects TRBV20-1 to TRBJ1-2; D not resolved. Germline V CDR1 and CDR2: DFQATT, SNEGSKA (reference sequence). This CDR3 comprises 10 residues. Trimming cost V 5 bases and J 4 bases, with 5 bases left between them. CDR3 DNA: TGCAGTGCTTTCAGCTATGGCTACACCTTC. It specifies CSAFSYGYTF.

This clonotype occurred many times. This chain joins TRBV7-2 and TRBJ2-3, with TRBD2 identical over 11 bases. The CDR3 has 16 residues. V trimming: 6 bases; J trimming: 4 bases; junction bases outside the gene matches: 9. Germline CDR1 SGHTA, CDR2 FQGNSA. The CDR3 DNA follows: TGTGCCAGCAGAGACACTAGCGGGAGACGGTCAGATACGCAGTATTTT. Amino acid sequence: CASRDTSGRRSDTQYF. The variable domain in full, completed from reference TRBV7-2 and TRBJ2-3, reads GAGVSQSPSNKVTEKGKDVELRCDPISGHTALYWYRQSLGQGLEFLIYFQGNSAPDKSGLPSDRFSAERTGGSVSTLTIQRTQQEDSAVYLCASRDTSGRRSDTQYFGPGTRLTVL.

This clonotype was counted a single time. The rearrangement links TRBV12-3 or TRBV12-4 to TRBJ2-2, with D tentatively TRBD1 (6 bases). Trimming took off 3 bases at V and 6 bases at J, with 11 bases between the two ends. The CDR3 runs to 14 residues. This chain's CDR3 is CASSLFEGAGELFF. The CDR3 bases are TGTGCCAGCAGTTTGTTTGAGGGGGCCGGGGAGCTGTTTTTT.

This clonotype was counted ten times or more. J is TRBJ2-1 and V is TRBV18; 8 bases line up with TRBD1. Trimming at V came to 3 bases and at J to 12 bases, leaving 10 bases not matched to a gene. The CDR3 runs 14 residues. From germline, CDR1 is KGHSH and CDR2 LQKENI. The CDR3 sequence: CASSPQRTGKLQFF. The CDR3 coding sequence is TGTGCCAGCTCACCGCAACGGACAGGGAAATTGCAGTTCTTC.

This clonotype came up many times. The J gene is TRBJ2-1, the V gene TRBV6-1; D is possibly TRBD2 (6 bases). Per the germline V gene, CDR1 is MNHNS and CDR2 is SASEGT. Deletions cut 7 bases from V and 0 bases from J, with 19 bases between. The CDR3 extends over 17 amino acids. This CDR3 reads CASKLGGGLISYNEQFF. As DNA, the CDR3 is TGTGCCAGCAAACTCGGGGGAGGCCTTATCTCCTACAATGAGCAGTTCTTC.

On this clonotype: A much larger clonotype is one base distant, so this may be a read error. The rearrangement joins TRBV24-1 to TRBJ1-2; TRBD1 matches 11 bases. Germline trimming cut 1 base from V and 6 bases from J; bases unmatched to any gene: 6. The CDR3 has 16 amino acids. Germline CDR1 and CDR2: KGHDR and SFDVKD. The CDR3 loop reads CATSDFRTGGDDGYTF. CDR3 nucleotides: TGTGCCACCAGTGATTTCAGGACAGGGGGCGACGATGGCTACACCTTC.

Notes on this clonotype: A read error is possible here, since a much larger clone lies one base away. The J gene is TRBJ1-5, the V gene TRBV6-1, with TRBD1 as a possible D gene (6 bases). This CDR3 region has 15 residues. Germline-derived CDR1 and CDR2 are MNHNS and SASEGT. CDR3 protein: CASRQTGSSNPPQHF. For the CDR3, the DNA is TGTGCCAGCAGACAGACAGGCTCTAGCAATCCGCCCCAGCATTTT.

This clonotype appeared a few times. V is TRBV28 and J is TRBJ1-5, with D perhaps TRBD1 (6 bases). The CDR3 is 15 residues long. Germline values: CDR1 MDHEN, CDR2 SYDVKM. The ends were cut back, 3 bases at V and 5 bases at J, with 14 bases in the middle. The CDR3 loop reads CASSFRRDTYQPQHF. The DNA of the CDR3 is TGTGCCAGCAGTTTCCGTCGGGACACTTATCAGCCCCAGCATTTT. The full variable domain, in which reference TRBV28 and TRBJ1-5 provide the parts outside the CDR3, is DVKVTQSSRYLVKRTGEKVFLECVQDMDHENMFWYRQDPGLGLRLIYFSYDVKMKEKGDIPEGYSVSREKKERFSLILESASTNQTSMYLCASSFRRDTYQPQHFGDGTRLSIL.

With regard to this clonotype: Since a much larger clone is just one base distant, this may be a read error. J is TRBJ2-7 and V is TRBV12-3 or TRBV12-4; no clear D. The CDR3 runs 14 residues. CDR3 DNA sequence: TGTGCCGGCAGTGATTATCCAGGCACCTACGAGCAGTACTTC. Residues: CAGSDYPGTYEQYF.

This clonotype appeared many times. The CDR3 loop reads CASRGNYQETQYF. CDR3 sequence (DNA): TGTGCCAGCAGAGGGAATTACCAAGAGACCCAGTACTTC. The gene calls are TRBV6-5 and TRBJ2-5; no reliable D call. The germline CDR1 and CDR2 sequences are MNHEY and SVGAGI. Trimming left V 6 bases short and J 0 bases short, with 8 bases between. The CDR3 consists of 13 residues.

This clonotype appeared many times. The J gene is TRBJ2-7, the V gene TRBV7-8; 10 bases map to TRBD2. J lost 2 bases, V lost 5 bases, and 9 bases had no gene match. CDR1 is SGHVS and CDR2 is FQNEAQ in the germline V gene. The CDR3 consists of 16 residues. CDR3 loop: CASSVRSGRAAYEQYF. CDR3 DNA sequence: TGTGCCAGCAGCGTGAGGAGCGGGAGGGCCGCCTACGAGCAGTACTTC.

With regard to this clonotype: A read error is possible here, since a much larger clone lies one base away. The chain joins TRBV6-1 to TRBJ2-1; D remains ambiguous. This CDR3 comprises 13 residues. Germline V gives CDR1 MNHNS, CDR2 SASEGT. Between the trimmed V and J ends, which lost 10 bases and 4 bases, there was a span of 14 bases. This CDR3 reads CATKLTIYNEQFF. The CDR3 bases are TGTGCCACTAAACTAACAATTTACAATGAGCAGTTCTTC.

Many counts were recorded for this clonotype. This sequence joins TRBV9 and TRBJ1-6, with D maybe TRBD1 (5 bases). The CDR3 spans 17 residues. Looked up from germline, CDR1 is SGDLS and CDR2 is YYNGEE. The V end lost 4 bases, the J end lost 7 bases, and 21 bases lay between the germline ends. The CDR3 region is CASSPSGTALRNSPLHF. CDR3 nucleotides: TGTGCCAGCAGCCCGTCGGGGACCGCCTTACGGAATTCACCCCTCCACTTT.

V is TRBV9 and J is TRBJ2-2; TRBD2 matches 12 bases. The germline V gene encodes CDR1 SGDLS and CDR2 YYNGEE. The J segment lost 8 bases and the V segment lost 5 bases, leaving 7 bases of the junction unmatched. The length of the CDR3 is 15 residues. The CDR3 sequence is CASRPSGRAYGELFF. CDR3 in DNA: TGTGCCAGCAGACCTAGCGGGAGGGCCTATGGGGAGCTGTTTTTT.

This clonotype showed up many times. The rearrangement joins TRBV7-3 to TRBJ2-2, with 9 bases identical to TRBD2. The CDR3 is made up of 15 amino acids. Trimming took 7 bases from V and 0 from J; bases not matched to a gene: 3. Germline V gene data show CDR1 as SGHTA and CDR2 as FQGTGA. The CDR3 DNA sequence: TGTGCCAGCACCCGGACTAGCGCGAACACCGGGGAGCTGTTTTTT. Residues: CASTRTSANTGELFF.

Details on this clonotype: One base away lies a much larger clone, so this may be a sequencing read error. The rearrangement uses TRBV15 and TRBJ1-2; D is unclear. Germline CDR1 LNHNV, CDR2 YYDKDF (reference sequence). The CDR3 has 13 amino acids. The CDR3 DNA reads as TGTGCCACCAGCAAGGACGGCAACTATGGCTGCACCTTC. Protein sequence: CATSKDGNYGCTF.

This clonotype was detected ten times or more. The V and J genes are TRBV7-6 and TRBJ2-1; a weak D match, TRBD1 (5 bases). This CDR3 spans 15 amino acids. CDR1 SGHVS and CDR2 FNYEAQ come from the germline V gene. V was cut by 1 base and J by 6 bases, with 13 bases left in between. In DNA form, the CDR3 reads TGTGCCAGCAGCTTAGAGGACACCTTACGCAATGAGCAGTTCTTC. It codes for CASSLEDTLRNEQFF.